This T cell receptor beta chain emerged from a study of spatial heterogeneity in lung cancer. Study-level background: Unique TCR and UMI combinations averaged more than ten appearances each in raw reads. Study outcomes and limitations: The study found ubiquitous expanded tumor TCRs in blood more at resection than follow-up.

Every TCR cDNA molecule carried a tag that served as a unique molecular identifier. Via MiXCR, TCRdb re-called the 5' RACE reads, giving one row per CDR3 protein. The sample includes around 19,000 distinct CDR3 sequences, 20% to 25% of them seen just once. Time point here: sample taken at primary tumor resection. Whole RNA, isolated from tumor, nontumor lung or frozen PBMC, was sequenced without prior sorting. Samples were obtained from about 75 donors, all untreated early-stage non-small cell lung cancer patients. As for this clonotype: Its specificity is not known.

The origin of this receptor is a female donor with early-stage non-small cell lung cancer. The sequenced sample was PBMCs, obtained at surgery.

The CDR3 DNA reads as TGCAGTGCTAGTTGGGGGTCTAATAATTCACCCCTCCACTTT. Amino acid sequence: CSASWGSNNSPLHF. The gene calls are TRBV20-1 and TRBJ1-6, with D possibly being TRBD1 (5 bases). CDR1 DFQATT and CDR2 SNEGSKA come from the germline V gene (reference sequence). The CDR3 has 14 amino acids. Between the trimmed V and J ends, which lost 3 bases and 5 bases, there was a span of 11 bases.